Listed here are 23 T cell receptor beta chains from one sample, sequenced in a study of cytomegalovirus exposure and HLA in healthy donors. The PCR had 60 Vbeta and 13 Jbeta primers. The assay was immunoSEQ multiplex PCR, and TCRdb's table has in-frame clones only and misses some. The data contain about 130,000 clones, roughly four fifths of them singletons. Sequencing used PBMCs. All receptors derive from a woman in her 50s in good health and CMV-seropositive.

V gene TRBV5-5 combines with J gene TRBJ2-7; tentative D call: TRBD1 (5 bases). The CDR3 loop spans 14 amino acids. Germline lookup yields CDR1 SGHKS and CDR2 YYEKEE (reference sequence). Trimming stripped 2 bases from V and 4 bases from J, with 13 bases between. The CDR3 loop reads CASSLSQGRYEQYF. The CDR3 region has the DNA TGTGCCAGCAGCTTATCCCAGGGCAGATACGAGCAGTACTTC.

The J gene is TRBJ1-1, the V gene TRBV21-1; the table's D gene call, TRBD1, was not cross checked with the DNA. TRBV21-1 is recorded as a pseudogene. The CDR3 is 14 residues long. CDR3 sequence: CASKTGGADTEAFF. CDR3 nucleotides: TGTGCCAGCAAGACAGGGGGCGCTGACACTGAAGCTTTCTTT.

This clone was detected only once. The V call is TRBV7-2, the J call TRBJ2-3; D gene unclear. With 4 bases removed from V and 0 bases from J, the gap between germline ends came to 2 bases. The CDR3 sequence is 12 residues long. CDR1 SGHTA and CDR2 FQGNSA come from the germline V gene. The CDR3 nucleotides read TGTGCCAGCAGCTCTAGCACAGATACGCAGTATTTT. As protein: CASSSSTDTQYF.

The chain employs TRBV5-4 and TRBJ2-3, with a weak D call TRBD2 (5 bases). CDR3 length equals 14 residues. Germline loops: CDR1 SGHNT, CDR2 YYREEE (reference sequence). Trimming pared 7 bases from V and 0 bases from J, leaving 12 bases between. The CDR3 is CASEAGRSTDTQYF. In DNA form, the CDR3 reads TGTGCCAGCGAGGCGGGCAGAAGCACAGATACGCAGTATTTT. The full variable domain, in which reference TRBV5-4 and TRBJ2-3 provide the parts outside the CDR3, is ETGVTQSPTHLIKTRGQQVTLRCSSQSGHNTVSWYQQALGQGPQFIFQYYREEENGRGNFPPRFSGLQFPNYSSELNVNALELDDSALYLCASEAGRSTDTQYFGPGTRLTVL.

V and J are TRBV4-2 and TRBJ1-5; D remains unclear. V was cut by 6 bases and J by 3 bases, with 9 bases left in between. Germline CDR1 LGHNA, CDR2 YNFKEQ. This CDR3 comprises 13 residues. The chain's CDR3 is CASSVQANQPQHF. The CDR3 nucleotides read TGTGCCAGCAGTGTCCAGGCCAATCAGCCCCAGCATTTT.

The V gene is TRBV6-5, the J gene TRBJ2-7; 7 bases match TRBD1. V trimming: 5 bases; J trimming: 0 bases; junction bases outside the gene matches: 7. Germline V gene sequence: CDR1 MNHEY, CDR2 SVGAGI. The CDR3 sequence is 15 residues long. CDR3 sequence (DNA): TGTGCCAGCAGTCGTGGGACAGACAACTCCTACGAGCAGTACTTC. It yields the protein CASSRGTDNSYEQYF.

The rearrangement uses TRBV15 and TRBJ1-2; D is ambiguous. Germline V gives CDR1 LNHNV, CDR2 YYDKDF (reference sequence). The CDR3 has 14 amino acids. V was clipped by 1 base and J by 3 bases, with 9 bases between them. The CDR3, as DNA: TGTGCCACCAGCAGAGGCGGGGTTGACTATGGCTACACCTTC. This encodes CATSRGGVDYGYTF.

This chain links TRBV29-1 with TRBJ2-3; no firm D call. V was trimmed by 2 bases and J by 1 base, leaving 7 bases between them. Germline V gives CDR1 SQVTM, CDR2 ANQGSEA. The length of the CDR3 is 13 residues. CDR3 residues: CSVEPRGTDTQYF. The CDR3 DNA reads as TGCAGCGTTGAACCGAGAGGCACAGATACGCAGTATTTT.

J is TRBJ2-7 and V is TRBV2, with a tentative D call TRBD2 (7 bases). Trimming pared 6 bases from V and 0 bases from J, leaving 18 bases between. CDR1 is SNHLY, CDR2 FYNNEI, per germline. This CDR3 spans 16 amino acids. The CDR3 DNA sequence: TGTGCCAGCAGATTACCTCTGGGGGGGCCCTCCTACGAGCAGTACTTC. It translates to CASRLPLGGPSYEQYF.

This clone occurred once. This chain joins TRBV19 and TRBJ2-5; 14 positions agree with TRBD2. Germline lookup yields CDR1 LNHDA and CDR2 SQIVND (reference sequence). The CDR3 totals 15 residues. Losses at the gene ends were 6 bases for V and 4 bases for J; bases not matched to a gene: 4. The CDR3 DNA reads as TGTGCCAGTAGGGGACTAGCGGGGGACGGAGAGACCCAGTACTTC. It specifies CASRGLAGDGETQYF.

This chain connects TRBV6-5 to TRBJ2-1; D gene ambiguous. The CDR3 totals 15 residues. Trimming pared 2 bases from V and 2 bases from J, leaving 10 bases between. The germline CDR1 and CDR2 sequences are MNHEY and SVGAGI. The CDR3 DNA reads TGTGCCAGCAGTTACGATGGCGGCGCCTACAATGAGCAGTTCTTC. This translates into CASSYDGGAYNEQFF.

This clone turned up a few times. This chain links TRBV7-9 with TRBJ2-3; 7 bases are shared with TRBD1. The CDR3 extends over 15 amino acids. Germline V gives CDR1 SEHNR, CDR2 FQNEAQ (reference sequence). With 5 bases clipped from V and 1 base from J, the junction kept 6 bases outside the gene matches. The CDR3: CASSLTGQGTDTQYF. The CDR3 coding sequence is TGTGCCAGCAGCCTGACAGGGCAGGGCACAGATACGCAGTATTTT.

A note on this clone: One end of the junction is discordant with germline, which a read error may explain. V and J are TRBV2 and TRBJ1-2; TRBD1 matches 7 bases. Germline V CDR1 and CDR2: SNHLY, FYNNEI. The CDR3 length is 13 residues. CDR3 nucleotides: TGTGCCACCACAGTTCCTGGACAGGCCCCTTCGGGTTTC. Protein product: CATTVPGQAPSGF.

The chain couples TRBV5-1 to TRBJ1-4, with TRBD1 matching 7 bases. V shed 5 bases and J 5 bases; nucleotides not matched to a gene: 6. The CDR3 contains 14 residues. Germline CDR1 SGHRS, CDR2 YFSETQ. This CDR3 is CASSPGTENEKLFF. The CDR3 DNA is TGCGCCAGCAGTCCGGGGACAGAAAATGAAAAACTGTTTTTT. Full variable domain (missing parts from reference TRBV5-1 and TRBJ1-4): KAGVTQTPRYLIKTRGQQVTLSCSPISGHRSVSWYQQTPGQGLQFLFEYFSETQRNKGNFPGRFSGRQFSNSRSEMNVSTLELGDSALYLCASSPGTENEKLFFGSGTQLSVL.

This clone has a handful of counts. This chain uses TRBV7-9 with TRBJ1-2; D may be TRBD1 (5 bases). The CDR3 covers 14 residues. The germline CDR1 and CDR2 sequences are SEHNR and FQNEAQ (reference sequence). V was shortened by 1 base and J by 4 bases, with 10 bases between the two germline ends. CDR3: CASSLDRSGYGYTF. DNA of the CDR3: TGTGCCAGCAGCTTAGACAGGTCCGGCTATGGCTACACCTTC.

This clone was seen only a few times. This chain uses TRBV7-9 with TRBJ1-3; D is possibly TRBD1 (5 bases). Trimming stripped 5 bases from V and 4 bases from J, with 18 bases between. The germline V gene has CDR1 SEHNR and CDR2 FQNEAQ (reference sequence). The CDR3 contains 16 residues. CDR3 DNA sequence: TGTGCCAGCAGCCCAGTTGGGCAGGGTGCGGGAAACACCATATATTTT. Protein: CASSPVGQGAGNTIYF.

This clone was recorded a few times. This rearrangement joins TRBV7-2 to TRBJ1-6; D not resolved. Per germline, CDR1 SGHTA and CDR2 FQGNSA. Trimming shortened V by 1 base and J by 0 bases, and 4 bases separated the two germline ends. The CDR3 sequence is 15 residues long. CDR3 protein: CASSLGSSYNSPLHF. The DNA of the CDR3 is TGTGCCAGCAGCTTAGGGAGCTCCTATAATTCACCCCTCCACTTT.

The CDR3 DNA follows: TGTGCCAGCAGCCAAGAGGTACGGGGGGGCGCAGATACGCAGTATTTT. It translates to CASSQEVRGGADTQYF. This sequence joins TRBV4-2 and TRBJ2-3; 8 bases map to TRBD2. This CDR3 is built from 16 residues. V dropped 0 bases and J dropped 4; count of bases not matched to a gene: 6. Germline lookup yields CDR1 LGHNA and CDR2 YNFKEQ.

In its sample, this clone was seen a few times. The rearrangement links TRBV6-5 to TRBJ2-1; TRBD2 aligns across 7 bases. Germline-derived CDR1 and CDR2 are MNHEY and SVGAGI. The CDR3 totals 15 residues. V was clipped by 0 bases and J by 5 bases; unmatched bases: 4. CDR3 nucleotide sequence: TGTGCCAGCAGTTACTCGACTAGCAGGCACAATGAGCAGTTCTTC. This encodes CASSYSTSRHNEQFF.

This clone was seen a handful of times. The genes are TRBV27 and TRBJ1-1, with D maybe TRBD1 (5 bases). The V gene's germline CDR1 is MNHEY and CDR2 SMNVEV (reference sequence). V was cut by 5 bases and J by 4 bases, with 11 bases left in between. CDR3 length: 13 residues. CDR3 residues: CASSIGVSTEAFF. For the CDR3, the DNA is TGTGCCAGCAGTATAGGGGTGAGCACTGAAGCTTTCTTT.

The chain employs TRBV21-1 and TRBJ1-5; TRBD1 was called by the table and not checked on the DNA. TRBV21-1 is a pseudogene locus. The CDR3 runs to 16 residues. For the CDR3, the DNA is TGTGCCAGCAGCAAAGCTATAACAGGGACAAATCAGCCCCAGCATTTT. Residues: CASSKAITGTNQPQHF.

This chain uses TRBV18 with TRBJ1-1, with 7 bases matching TRBD1. In germline, CDR1 is KGHSH, CDR2 LQKENI. V lost 5 bases, J lost 2 bases, and 5 bases stayed unmatched. The CDR3 sequence is 14 residues long. Written as DNA, the CDR3 is TGTGCCAGCTCAATAACAGGGGTAAACACTGAAGCTTTCTTT. This translates into CASSITGVNTEAFF.

The J gene is TRBJ2-7, the V gene TRBV7-2, with D possibly TRBD1 on 6 matching bases. Trimming removed 3 bases at V and 6 bases at J, with 15 bases between. The germline V gene has CDR1 SGHTA and CDR2 FQGNSA. The CDR3 runs 14 residues. CDR3 loop: CASSFRPQGSEQYF. In DNA, the CDR3 is TGTGCCAGCAGCTTTCGTCCCCAGGGGAGCGAGCAGTACTTC.